Presented here are 29 T cell receptor beta chains from one specimen sequenced in a study of breast tumors, draining lymph nodes, adjacent tissues. Breast cancer patients provided tissue from their axillary draining lymph nodes. TCRdb re-called the multiplex PCR reads with MiXCR, one entry per CDR3 protein. The sample contains 200,000 or so distinct CDR3 sequences, about 32% of which appear only once. Material: axillary lymph node tissue. These receptors all stem from a female donor with breast cancer. Some clones in this sample may be carry-over from other donors' samples.

This clonotype has more than one count but fewer than ten. This chain uses TRBV6-5 with TRBJ1-1; 8 bases map to TRBD1. The trim removed 5 bases at V and 1 base at J, leaving 6 bases unmatched. The CDR3 is 15 residues long. In germline, CDR1 is MNHEY, CDR2 SVGAGI. CDR3 loop: CASSRTGGKNTEAFF. The CDR3 bases are TGTGCCAGCAGTAGAACAGGGGGAAAGAACACTGAAGCTTTCTTT.

This rearrangement joins TRBV6-5 to TRBJ1-5; 8 positions match TRBD1. With 5 bases clipped from V and 2 bases from J, the junction kept 5 bases outside the gene matches. Germline CDR1 is MNHEY and CDR2 is SVGAGI. The CDR3 is 15 residues long. The CDR3 bases are TGTGCCAGCAGTGACGACAGGGGAGGCAATCAGCCCCAGCATTTT. Protein sequence: CASSDDRGGNQPQHF.

Note on this clonotype: This could be a read error, since a much larger clone is one nucleotide away. Here the CDR3 omits its conserved ending phenylalanine or tryptophan, so a read error is the likely source. J is TRBJ2-1 and V is TRBV7-8, with D perhaps matching TRBD1 (6 bases). Germline assignment: CDR1 SGHVS and CDR2 FQNEAQ. This CDR3 comprises 14 residues. The ends were cut back, 4 bases at V and 3 bases at J, with 10 bases in the middle. The CDR3 DNA reads as TGTGCCAGCAGCTACACAGGGAACTACAATGAGCAGTTCCTC. It translates to CASSYTGNYNEQFL.

At least ten counts were recorded for this clonotype. V and J are TRBV7-9 and TRBJ2-4; D may be TRBD1 (6 bases). Trimming took 2 bases from V and 7 from J, leaving 9 bases between them. Germline lookup yields CDR1 SEHNR and CDR2 FQNEAQ (reference sequence). The CDR3 loop spans 13 amino acids. CDR3 DNA: TGTGCCAGCAGCTTACAGGGGCATAACATTCAGTACTTC. This codes for CASSLQGHNIQYF. Full variable domain (missing parts from reference TRBV7-9 and TRBJ2-4): DTGVSQNPRHKITKRGQNVTFRCDPISEHNRLYWYRQTLGQGPEFLTYFQNEAQLEKSRLLSDRFSAERPKGSFSTLEIQRTEQGDSAMYLCASSLQGHNIQYFGAGTRLSVL.

For this clonotype: One base away lies a much larger clone, so this may be a sequencing read error. This chain joins TRBV6-5 and TRBJ2-1, with TRBD2 matching over 10 bases. Germline CDR1 MNHEY, CDR2 SVGAGI. This CDR3 contains 16 residues. The trim removed 5 bases at V and 4 bases at J, leaving 8 bases unmatched. The DNA of the CDR3 is TGTGCCAGCAGTCCTGATACTAGCGGGGTTTACAATGAGCAGTTCTTC. Residues: CASSPDTSGVYNEQFF.

As to this clonotype: Its ends do not fully match the called genes, so a read error is possible. The V call is TRBV5-1, the J call TRBJ2-5; possible D gene TRBD2, 6 bases. The CDR3 extends over 15 amino acids. Germline-derived CDR1 and CDR2 are SGHRS and YFSETQ. This CDR3 is CATLPLGGPQGTQYF. CDR3 nucleotide sequence: TGCGCCACCCTCCCTTTGGGGGGACCGCAAGGGACCCAGTACTTC.

This clonotype was found many times. The chain employs TRBV10-3 and TRBJ2-5, with no clear D. Germline V CDR1 and CDR2: ENHRY, SYGVKD. The CDR3 has 13 residues. Trimming left V 3 bases short and J 3 bases short, with 8 bases between. The CDR3 bases are TGTGCCATCAGTGAAGTGGAAAAAGAGACCCAGTACTTC. It is translated as CAISEVEKETQYF.

Comments on this clonotype: Just one base apart from a much larger clone, this may be a read error. The rearrangement links TRBV10-2 to TRBJ2-1; weak D call: TRBD2 (5 bases). This CDR3 has 13 residues. Germline loops: CDR1 WSHSY, CDR2 SAAADI. V lost 5 bases, J lost 9 bases, and 14 bases lay in between. For the CDR3, the DNA is TGCGCCAGCAGTTTGACTGAGGGCCTTGAGCAGTTCTTC. Amino acid sequence: CASSLTEGLEQFF.

As for this clonotype: Because it lacks the conserved phenylalanine or tryptophan at the end, this CDR3 is likely a read error. No DNA is shown, since the ends of the CDR3 on it are uncertain; the CDR3 is the one TCRdb lists. The V gene is TRBV20-1, the J gene TRBJ1-6. The germline V gene has CDR1 DFQATT and CDR2 SNEGSKA (reference sequence). The CDR3 spans 8 residues, counting both ends. CDR3 in amino acids: CSAREGFS.

V gene TRBV20-1 combines with J gene TRBJ2-1; D tentatively reads TRBD1 or TRBD2 (5 bases each). Trimming shortened V by 3 bases and J by 6 bases, and 21 bases separated the two germline ends. CDR1 is DFQATT, CDR2 SNEGSKA, per germline (reference sequence). There are 16 residues in the CDR3. For the CDR3, the DNA is TGCAGTGCTAGGTCCCCGAGGGGCAGTATCTTCAATGAGCAGTTCTTC. Its protein is CSARSPRGSIFNEQFF.

This clonotype was found many times. The chain couples TRBV19 to TRBJ2-2; D gene uncertain. Germline V gene sequence: CDR1 LNHDA, CDR2 SQIVND (reference sequence). The ends were cut back, 3 bases at V and 1 base at J, with 12 bases in the middle. This CDR3 spans 16 amino acids. The CDR3 coding sequence is TGTGCCAGTAGTATGTCTGGACGGTGGAACACCGGGGAGCTGTTTTTT. Translation gives CASSMSGRWNTGELFF.

This clonotype was seen ten or more times. The chain recombines TRBV7-3 with TRBJ2-3; weak D call: TRBD2 (6 bases). Germline V lookup: CDR1 SGHTA, CDR2 FQGTGA. V lost 2 bases and J 2 bases, leaving 11 bases between the germline ends. This CDR3 has 15 residues. CDR3 sequence reads: CASSLAGLPTDTQYF. As DNA, the CDR3 is TGTGCCAGCAGCTTAGCAGGACTACCCACAGATACGCAGTATTTT.

At least ten counts were recorded for this clonotype. The V gene is TRBV4-1, the J gene TRBJ1-2; 9 nucleotides match TRBD1. This CDR3 is 16 amino acids long. Unmatched junction bases numbered 14, after V lost 4 bases and J lost 8 bases. Per germline, CDR1 MGHRA and CDR2 YSYEKL. The CDR3 bases are TGCGCCAGCAGCCCGGGACAGGGCCACACCCTCCGGGGCTACACCTTC. It yields the protein CASSPGQGHTLRGYTF.

This clonotype was counted many times. The rearrangement uses TRBV7-9 and TRBJ1-6, with 8 nucleotides matching TRBD1. V gave up 5 bases and J gave up 3 bases; unmatched junction bases: 6. Germline-derived CDR1 and CDR2 are SEHNR and FQNEAQ (reference sequence). The CDR3 sequence is 16 residues long. The CDR3 protein is CASSPGTGLYNSPLHF. Here the CDR3 DNA reads TGTGCCAGCAGCCCTGGGACAGGACTCTATAATTCACCCCTCCACTTT.

This clonotype was counted many times. The chain couples TRBV6-5 to TRBJ2-6, with TRBD2 as a possible D gene (7 bases). CDR3 length: 15 residues. Germline V gene data show CDR1 as MNHEY and CDR2 as SVGAGI. V was trimmed by 7 bases and J by 0 bases, leaving 10 bases between them. The CDR3 DNA reads TGTGCCAGCACGGGGGGCCTCTCTGGGGCCAACGTCCTGACTTTC. Residues: CASTGGLSGANVLTF.

This chain connects TRBV6-6 to TRBJ2-1, with D tentatively TRBD1 (7 bases). CDR3 length: 12 residues. Germline V gives CDR1 MNHNY, CDR2 SVGAGI (reference sequence). Trimming removed 4 bases from V and 12 bases from J, with 13 bases in between. The chain's CDR3 is CASSFRQGGQFF. The CDR3 DNA follows: TGTGCCAGCAGTTTCCGACAGGGAGGGCAGTTCTTC.

Points on this clonotype: With a much larger clone just one base away, this may be a read error. The J gene is TRBJ2-5, the V gene TRBV2; 9 nucleotides match TRBD1. The V gene end was trimmed by 6 bases and the J gene end by 4 bases; junction bases not matched to a gene: 6. CDR1 SNHLY and CDR2 FYNNEI come from the germline V gene. CDR3 length: 14 residues. The CDR3 region has the DNA TGTGCCAGCAGCCCAGACAGGGGGAGAGAGACCCAGTACTTC. It yields the protein CASSPDRGRETQYF.

This clonotype was observed many times. The CDR3, as DNA: TGTGCCTGGAGACTGGACAGGGGGAAATCGAATGAGCAGTTCTTC. It yields the protein CAWRLDRGKSNEQFF. This rearrangement joins TRBV30 to TRBJ2-1; 10 positions match TRBD1. CDR3 length: 15 residues. Trimming took 3 bases from V and 7 from J; bases not matched to a gene: 9. Germline values: CDR1 GTSNPN, CDR2 SVGIG (reference sequence).

This sequence joins TRBV2 and TRBJ2-3; D gene ambiguous. This CDR3 has 14 residues. Germline assignment: CDR1 SNHLY and CDR2 FYNNEI. V was trimmed by 7 bases and J by 2 bases, leaving 13 bases between them. CDR3 sequence (DNA): TGTGCCAGCATGGCTGGGCAGATCACAGATACGCAGTATTTT. Translated, it gives CASMAGQITDTQYF.

This clonotype was detected ten times or more. The chain combines TRBV10-3 with TRBJ2-1; 8 nucleotides match TRBD1. Per germline, CDR1 ENHRY and CDR2 SYGVKD. The CDR3 contains 15 residues. Trimming cost V 6 bases and J 0 bases; bases outside gene matches: 4. The DNA for the CDR3 is TGTGCCATCAGACCGCAGGGGGCCTCCTACAATGAGCAGTTCTTC. Encoded protein: CAIRPQGASYNEQFF.

This clonotype came up many times. A read error is possible here, since a much larger clone lies one base away. J is TRBJ2-5 and V is TRBV7-9; TRBD2 aligns across 9 bases. The CDR3 extends over 15 amino acids. Germline CDR1 SEHNR, CDR2 FQNEAQ (reference sequence). CDR3 loop: CASSLERGVRETQHF. The CDR3 coding sequence is TGTGCCAGCAGCTTAGAGCGGGGGGTCCGGGAGACCCAGCACTTC.

The table lists this clonotype with many counts. The chain couples TRBV5-1 to TRBJ1-4, with 8 bases aligning to TRBD1. This CDR3 is 15 amino acids long. CDR1 SGHRS and CDR2 YFSETQ come from the germline V gene. V trimming: 1 base; J trimming: 5 bases; junction bases outside the gene matches: 4. The CDR3 is CASSLLGTGNEKLFF. The CDR3 nucleotides read TGCGCCAGCAGCTTGTTAGGGACAGGAAATGAAAAACTGTTTTTT.

There are many counts of this clonotype. The chain carries TRBV6-2 or TRBV6-3 and TRBJ2-1; maybe TRBD2 (5 bases). The CDR3 has 13 amino acids. Germline assignment: CDR1 MNHEY and CDR2 SVGEGT. Deletions cut 6 bases from V and 9 bases from J, with 15 bases between. The CDR3: CASSPSNGGEQFF. Here the CDR3 DNA reads TGTGCCAGCAGCCCGAGTAATGGAGGTGAGCAGTTCTTC.

V is TRBV5-6 and J is TRBJ2-2; the D is unclear. The ends were cut back, 2 bases at V and 4 bases at J, with 9 bases in the middle. In germline, CDR1 is SGHDT, CDR2 YYEEEE. The CDR3 has 14 amino acids. CDR3 bases: TGTGCCAGCAGCTTCGACTTAACCACCGGGGAGCTGTTTTTT. Translating it yields CASSFDLTTGELFF.

V is TRBV15 and J is TRBJ2-4; D gene uncertain. CDR1 is LNHNV and CDR2 is YYDKDF in the germline V gene (reference sequence). Trimming pared 5 bases from V and 3 bases from J, leaving 8 bases between. The CDR3 runs 13 residues. CDR3 loop: CATSPRNKNIQYF. CDR3 DNA sequence: TGTGCCACCAGCCCCAGGAACAAAAACATTCAGTACTTC.

This clonotype was seen at least ten times. This sequence joins TRBV18 and TRBJ2-7; TRBD2 might be the D (7 bases). Germline CDR1 is KGHSH and CDR2 is LQKENI. The CDR3 is made up of 13 amino acids. V lost 6 bases and J lost 5, with 14 bases in between. CDR3 amino acids: CASSRGAQDEQYF. The CDR3 nucleotides read TGTGCCAGCTCCCGGGGGGCCCAGGACGAGCAGTACTTC.

Remarks on this clonotype: Mismatch with germline at one junction end may stem from a read error. The chain carries TRBV12-3 or TRBV12-4 and TRBJ1-2; D ambiguous. The CDR3 is 18 amino acids. The CDR3 region has the DNA TGTGCCAGCAGTTTCGGTGGTAGGCGCCCCGTTTCTAACTACGGCTACACCTTC. Translated, it gives CASSFGGRRPVSNYGYTF.

This chain uses TRBV29-1 with TRBJ1-6, with 9 bases aligning to TRBD1. The CDR3 has 14 residues. Unmatched junction bases numbered 5, after V lost 4 bases and J lost 7 bases. Germline assignment: CDR1 SQVTM and CDR2 ANQGSEA. The CDR3 protein is CSVAGQGNNSPLHF. The CDR3 DNA reads as TGCAGCGTTGCCGGACAGGGGAACAATTCACCCCTCCACTTT.

The J gene is TRBJ1-6, the V gene TRBV6-7, with D maybe TRBD1 (5 bases). TRBV6-7 is noted as an ORF with a role that remains uncertain. The length of the CDR3 is 15 residues. Trimming stripped 7 bases from V and 9 bases from J, with 19 bases between. The CDR3 DNA follows: TGTGCCAGCACCTTAGAGGCAGGGAGCGGTTCACCCCTCCACTTT. Amino acid sequence: CASTLEAGSGSPLHF.